This T cell receptor beta chain appears in the sequencing data of a study of Ad26.COV2.S vaccination and SARS-CoV-2 variants. As for the study in general: The vaccine Ad26.COV2.S was put into the muscle once, or twice with 56 days between. Findings and caveats of the study: Researchers cautioned that TCR breadth and depth analyses may have underestimated total T cell responses.

The method was immunoSEQ multiplex PCR; TCRdb's version includes in-frame clones alone and lacks a portion of them. Here the sample spans 200,000 to 250,000 clones, over 75% being singletons. The germline CDR1 and CDR2 sequences are MRHNA and SNTAGT. The CDR3 has 15 residues. V was clipped by 0 bases and J by 2 bases, with 9 bases between them. Treatment noted: roughly 18 received Ad26.COV2.S at low or high dose, single or two shots; about 5 received placebo; per-sample allocation not given. The investigators took samples on day 63 after the first vaccine or placebo injection. A Boston donor was an adult aged 18-55 years. Concerning this clone itself: Its antigen is still unknown.

The chain employs TRBV6-4 and TRBJ2-3; tentative D call: TRBD2 (6 bases). Source: peripheral blood, taken in a trial of Ad26.COV2.S vaccine versus placebo. The TCR was taken from a person aged 18-65 years who received the Ad26.COV2.S COVID-19 vaccine or a placebo. The CDR3 bases are TGTGCCAGCAGTGACTCTGGGACTCTCACAGATACGCAGTATTTT. Amino acids: CASSDSGTLTDTQYF.